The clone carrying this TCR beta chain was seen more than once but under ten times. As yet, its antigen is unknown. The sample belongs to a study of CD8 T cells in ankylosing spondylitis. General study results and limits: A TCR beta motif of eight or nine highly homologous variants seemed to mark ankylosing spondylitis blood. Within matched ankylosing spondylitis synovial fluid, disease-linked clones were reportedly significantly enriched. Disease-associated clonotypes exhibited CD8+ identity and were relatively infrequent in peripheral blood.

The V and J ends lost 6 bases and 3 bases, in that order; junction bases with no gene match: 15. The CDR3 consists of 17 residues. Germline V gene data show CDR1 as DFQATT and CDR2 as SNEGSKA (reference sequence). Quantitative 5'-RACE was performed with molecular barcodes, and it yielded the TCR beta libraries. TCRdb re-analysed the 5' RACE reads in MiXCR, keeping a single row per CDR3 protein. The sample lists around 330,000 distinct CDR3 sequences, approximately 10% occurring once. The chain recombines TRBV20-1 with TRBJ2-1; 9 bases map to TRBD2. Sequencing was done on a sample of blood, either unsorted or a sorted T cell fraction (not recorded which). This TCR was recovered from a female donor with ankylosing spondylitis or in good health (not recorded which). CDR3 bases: TGCAGTGCCGAATCAGACGAGGGACTAGCCATCTACAATGAGCAGTTCTTC. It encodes CSAESDEGLAIYNEQFF.